One and the same sample provided the 23 T cell receptor beta chains below, sequenced in a study of T cell repertoires in cytomegalovirus infection. TCRdb reprocessed the reads via MiXCR and lists one record per CDR3 protein. The repertoire holds approximately 400,000 distinct CDR3 sequences, roughly a third seen once, with about 13% in the top ten. Sequencing was carried out using PBMCs. Every receptor here comes from a human donor in good health (CMV status not recorded). Some clones in this sample may be carry-over from other donors' samples.

This clonotype has a single count. The chain links TRBV29-1 to TRBJ1-1; D is perhaps TRBD1 (6 bases). V was clipped by 3 bases and J by 5 bases, with 16 bases between them. The CDR3 is made up of 14 amino acids. Germline assignment: CDR1 SQVTM and CDR2 ANQGSEA. CDR3 protein: CSVDLGGRKTEAFF. The CDR3 region has the DNA TGCAGCGTTGACTTGGGGGGGCGGAAGACTGAAGCTTTCTTT.

This clonotype was seen ten or more times. This chain joins TRBV6-5 and TRBJ2-2; TRBD2 is a possible D gene (6 bases). V dropped 9 bases and J dropped 4 bases, with 15 bases sitting between them. This CDR3 is built from 14 residues. The germline V gene has CDR1 MNHEY and CDR2 SVGAGI. DNA of the CDR3: TGTGCCAGTTTAGAGGTGCGGGGCACCGGGGAGCTGTTTTTT. Protein product: CASLEVRGTGELFF.

This chain joins TRBV19 and TRBJ2-1; 8 positions match TRBD1. The V gene's germline CDR1 is LNHDA and CDR2 SQIVND (reference sequence). V was clipped by 10 bases and J by 0 bases; unmatched bases: 5. This CDR3 contains 14 residues. Here the CDR3 DNA reads TGTGCCACCAGGGGGCCTAGCTCCTACAATGAGCAGTTCTTC. Residues: CATRGPSSYNEQFF.

CDR3 residues: CASSQESSFDRNYGYTF. DNA of the CDR3: TGCGCCAGCAGCCAAGAGTCCTCTTTCGACAGGAACTATGGCTACACCTTC. The gene calls are TRBV4-1 and TRBJ1-2; D is perhaps TRBD1 (6 bases). CDR1 and CDR2 from the germline V gene are MGHRA and YSYEKL. Trimming cost V 0 bases and J 2 bases, with 16 bases left between them. This CDR3 region has 17 residues.

The chain is built from TRBV20-1 and TRBJ2-7; D gene ambiguous. The germline V and J ends were trimmed by 5 bases and 3 bases, with 23 bases remaining between them. This CDR3 is built from 16 residues. CDR1 and CDR2 (germline): DFQATT, SNEGSKA (reference sequence). CDR3 residues: CSASQSLVGDLYEQYF. CDR3 DNA: TGCAGTGCTTCCCAAAGCCTAGTCGGTGACCTCTACGAGCAGTACTTC.

The chain has TRBV6-6 and TRBJ2-7, with D uncertain. Trimming pared 5 bases from V and 3 bases from J, leaving 11 bases between. Germline CDR1 MNHNY, CDR2 SVGAGI (reference sequence). The CDR3 has 13 amino acids. The CDR3 region is CASSDGFGYEQYF. For the CDR3, the DNA is TGTGCCAGCAGTGATGGTTTTGGCTACGAGCAGTACTTC.

This clonotype showed up many times. The rearrangement links TRBV11-3 to TRBJ1-2, with 8 positions matching TRBD1. The CDR3 runs 17 residues. Germline V gene lookup returns CDR1 SGHNT and CDR2 YENEEA. J lost 4 bases, V lost 5 bases, and 15 bases had no gene match. For the CDR3, the DNA is TGTGCCAGCAGCCTAACCACCAGGGGGCAGTGGGGCTATGGCTACACCTTC. Translating it yields CASSLTTRGQWGYGYTF.

The genes are TRBV19 and TRBJ2-1, with D possibly matching TRBD2 (5 bases). This CDR3 has 12 amino acids. Germline V gene lookup returns CDR1 LNHDA and CDR2 SQIVND (reference sequence). Trimming left V 8 bases short and J 6 bases short, with 11 bases between. The CDR3 protein is CASGRAGNEQFF. CDR3 in DNA: TGTGCCAGTGGCCGGGCGGGCAATGAGCAGTTCTTC.

The chain links TRBV12-3 or TRBV12-4 to TRBJ2-7, with 9 positions matching TRBD1. The CDR3 runs to 13 residues. After removal of 7 bases from V and 2 bases from J, the junction contained 3 bases not matched to a gene. CDR3 protein: CASKRDRAYEQYF. For the CDR3, the DNA is TGTGCCAGCAAGCGGGACAGGGCCTACGAGCAGTACTTC.

CDR3 bases: TGTGCCAGTAGTATACCCGGAGATTTGGGAACTGAAGCTTTCTTT. This sequence encodes CASSIPGDLGTEAFF. The gene calls are TRBV19 and TRBJ1-1; D unresolved. In germline, CDR1 is LNHDA, CDR2 SQIVND (reference sequence). The CDR3 is 15 residues long. The V gene lost 2 bases and the J gene lost 5 bases, with 15 bases spanning the gap.

This clonotype was observed many times. The V and J genes are TRBV7-2 and TRBJ2-1; TRBD1 is a possible D gene (6 bases). The CDR3 has 14 amino acids. Germline V gives CDR1 SGHTA, CDR2 FQGNSA. The germline V and J ends were trimmed by 5 bases and 5 bases, with 13 bases remaining between them. Written as DNA, the CDR3 is TGTGCCAGCAGCCTTGGACAGTCCAACAATGAGCAGTTCTTC. Translating it yields CASSLGQSNNEQFF.

Turning to this clonotype: This may be a read error, as it is one base from a much larger clone. The chain joins TRBV12-3 or TRBV12-4 to TRBJ1-5; D might be TRBD1 (6 bases). The V and J ends lost 8 bases and 6 bases respectively, with 14 bases between them. The CDR3 loop spans 13 amino acids. In DNA, the CDR3 is TGTGCCAGCGGTTCCCAGGGGATTCAGCCCCAGCATTTT. Its translation is CASGSQGIQPQHF.

This rearrangement joins TRBV6-1 to TRBJ1-4; D not certain. V was pared by 1 base and J by 0 bases, with 9 bases between. CDR3 length: 16 residues. Germline V gives CDR1 MNHNS, CDR2 SASEGT. CDR3 loop: CASSEVAGATNEKLFF. The DNA for the CDR3 is TGTGCCAGCAGTGAAGTGGCGGGTGCAACTAATGAAAAACTGTTTTTT.

This clonotype was picked up a small number of times. This chain connects TRBV2 to TRBJ1-1; a weak D match, TRBD1 (5 bases). The CDR3 loop spans 11 amino acids. CDR1 is SNHLY and CDR2 is FYNNEI in the germline V gene. V shed 8 bases and J shed 6 bases, with 10 bases lying between them. The CDR3 region is CASYRQAEAFF. The CDR3 region has the DNA TGTGCCAGCTACAGGCAGGCTGAAGCTTTCTTT. The variable domain in full, completed from reference TRBV2 and TRBJ1-1, reads EPEVTQTPSHQVTQMGQEVILRCVPISNHLYFYWYRQILGQKVEFLVSFYNNEISEKSEIFDDQFSVERPDGSNFTLKIRSTKLEDSAMYFCASYRQAEAFFGQGTRLTVV.

The rearrangement uses TRBV12-3 or TRBV12-4 and TRBJ1-2; 8 bases are shared with TRBD1. V was pared by 10 bases and J by 5 bases, with 9 bases of the junction left unmatched. This CDR3 comprises 13 residues. Written as DNA, the CDR3 is TGTGCCACAACACCCGGACAGGGTTATGGCTACACCTTC. It translates to CATTPGQGYGYTF.

This chain links TRBV5-8 with TRBJ2-7; D not certain. The CDR3 runs 13 residues. Germline CDR1 is SGHTS and CDR2 is YDEGEE. Trimming cost V 3 bases and J 0 bases, with 7 bases left between them. The chain's CDR3 is CASSYRYSYEQYF. DNA of the CDR3: TGTGCCAGCAGCTACAGATACTCCTACGAGCAGTACTTC. The whole variable domain, filled in from reference TRBV5-8 and TRBJ2-7, reads EAGVTQSPTHLIKTRGQQATLRCSPISGHTSVYWYQQALGLGLQFLLWYDEGEERNRGNFPPRFSGRQFPNYSSELNVNALELEDSALYLCASSYRYSYEQYFGPGTRLTVT.

J is TRBJ1-5 and V is TRBV20-1; 8 bases agree with TRBD1. The CDR3 sequence is 13 residues long. Germline CDR1 and CDR2: DFQATT and SNEGSKA (reference sequence). V gave up 8 bases and J gave up 4 bases; unmatched junction bases: 7. CDR3 in DNA: TGCAGTTCTCCCGGGACAGGTAATCAGCCCCAGCATTTT. This translates into CSSPGTGNQPQHF.

The rearrangement joins TRBV5-4 to TRBJ1-2; 7 nucleotides agree with TRBD1. Looked up from germline, CDR1 is SGHNT and CDR2 is YYREEE (reference sequence). The CDR3 totals 14 residues. The J segment lost 7 bases and the V segment lost 2 bases, leaving 8 bases of the junction unmatched. The CDR3 coding sequence is TGTGCCAGCAGCTTAGGGACAGTGCTGCCTGGCTACACCTTC. Translated: CASSLGTVLPGYTF. The full variable domain, completed using reference TRBV5-4 and TRBJ1-2, is ETGVTQSPTHLIKTRGQQVTLRCSSQSGHNTVSWYQQALGQGPQFIFQYYREEENGRGNFPPRFSGLQFPNYSSELNVNALELDDSALYLCASSLGTVLPGYTFGSGTRLTVV.

This clonotype was seen ten or more times. This rearrangement joins TRBV2 to TRBJ2-7; unclear D gene. CDR1 is SNHLY, CDR2 FYNNEI, per germline. CDR3 size: 11 residues. The ends were cut back, 6 bases at V and 2 bases at J, with 5 bases in the middle. The CDR3 coding sequence is TGTGCCAGCAGCCCTGCCTACGAGCAGTACTTC. Translating it yields CASSPAYEQYF.

To note about this clonotype: Given a much more abundant clone one base away, this may be a read error. The chain combines TRBV6-6 with TRBJ2-7, with D possibly called TRBD1 or TRBD2 (5 bases each). This CDR3 has 15 residues. Per germline, CDR1 MNHNY and CDR2 SVGAGI (reference sequence). CDR3 amino acids: CARSDRGMGVYEQYF. The CDR3 DNA follows: TGTGCCCGCAGTGATAGGGGAATGGGAGTCTACGAGCAGTACTTC.

Concerning this clonotype itself: One end of the junction varies from germline; a read error may be responsible. V gene TRBV5-3 combines with J gene TRBJ1-1; TRBD1 aligns across 8 bases. TRBV5-3 counts as an open reading frame of uncertain function. The CDR3 length is 13 residues. DNA for the CDR3: TGTGCCAGCAGCCTTGACAGGGGTACTGACGCTTTCTTT. Protein sequence: CASSLDRGTDAFF.

This clonotype was recorded a few times. This chain connects TRBV11-1 to TRBJ1-1; D might be TRBD1 (6 bases). The CDR3 has 15 amino acids. V was pared by 1 base and J by 4 bases, with 13 bases between. The germline V gene encodes CDR1 SGHAT and CDR2 FQDESV (reference sequence). This chain's CDR3 is CASSLERQDSTEAFF. The CDR3 coding sequence is TGTGCCAGCAGCTTAGAAAGACAGGATTCCACTGAAGCTTTCTTT.

V gene TRBV20-1 combines with J gene TRBJ2-7; TRBD2 is a possible D gene (6 bases). V lost 6 bases and J lost 0, with 12 bases in between. The CDR3 is 13 amino acids. Germline V CDR1 and CDR2: DFQATT, SNEGSKA (reference sequence). DNA for the CDR3: TGCAGTGCAGCGGAGGGAAGCTCCTACGAGCAGTACTTC. This translates into CSAAEGSSYEQYF.